These 30 T cell receptor beta chains originate from one sample sequenced in a study of blood T cell repertoires in COVID-19. Sequenced by immunoSEQ multiplex PCR; TCRdb stores in-frame clones only, minus some. Here the sample spans tens of thousands of clones, 85% being singletons. Sequencing was performed on peripheral blood. The source of these receptors is a man aged 45-60 years with acute or convalescent COVID-19.

The chain joins TRBV3-1 (or the pseudogene TRBV3-2) to TRBJ2-2; 8 bases map to TRBD2. CDR1 and CDR2 from the germline V gene are LGHDT and YNNKEL (reference sequence). The trim removed 0 bases at V and 7 bases at J, leaving 13 bases unmatched. CDR3 length equals 18 residues. CDR3 sequence: CASSQERGDFVNFGELFF. The CDR3 DNA reads as TGTGCCAGCAGCCAAGAGCGGGGGGACTTTGTCAATTTCGGGGAGCTGTTTTTT.

V gene TRBV9 combines with J gene TRBJ1-4, with D maybe TRBD1 (6 bases). CDR3 size: 14 residues. In germline, CDR1 is SGDLS, CDR2 YYNGEE. V was cut by 4 bases and J by 1 base, with 8 bases left in between. In nucleotides, the CDR3 is TGTGCCAGCAGCTCGACAGGAACTAATGAAAAACTGTTTTTT. Its translation: CASSSTGTNEKLFF.

The rearrangement joins TRBV7-2 to TRBJ1-2; D unclear. Germline CDR1 and CDR2: SGHTA and FQGNSA. Trimming pared 0 bases from V and 6 bases from J, leaving 8 bases between. This CDR3 has 13 residues. CDR3 DNA: TGTGCCAGCAGCTTAGCAGGGCGGGATGGCTACACCTTC. Encoded protein: CASSLAGRDGYTF.

The rearrangement uses TRBV4-1 and TRBJ2-7; 10 positions agree with TRBD1. This CDR3 region has 16 residues. Losses at the gene ends were 0 bases for V and 1 base for J; bases not matched to a gene: 3. Per the germline V gene, CDR1 is MGHRA and CDR2 is YSYEKL. CDR3 bases: TGCGCCAGCAGCCAAGATAGGGGACAGGGGTCCTACGAGCAGTACTTC. It specifies CASSQDRGQGSYEQYF.

The genes are TRBV6-5 and TRBJ2-7, with D perhaps TRBD2 (7 bases). The germline V gene encodes CDR1 MNHEY and CDR2 SVGAGI. The V end lost 0 bases, the J end lost 6 bases, and 18 bases lay between the germline ends. The CDR3 is made up of 16 amino acids. CDR3 in DNA: TGTGCCAGCAGTTACTCGTATTCAGGGGAGGGTTCCGAGCAGTACTTC. Protein product: CASSYSYSGEGSEQYF.

The gene calls are TRBV7-3 and TRBJ2-5, with 9 nucleotides matching TRBD2. V lost 3 bases to trimming and J lost 5 bases; unmatched junction nucleotides: 10. This CDR3 is built from 16 residues. CDR1 and CDR2 from the germline V gene are SGHTA and FQGTGA. CDR3 coding DNA: TGTGCCAGCAGCTTCGGGGCGGGAGGGGGATCGGAGACCCAGTACTTC. As protein: CASSFGAGGGSETQYF.

This chain joins TRBV2 and TRBJ1-4, with D possibly matching TRBD1 (6 bases). Germline V gene sequence: CDR1 SNHLY, CDR2 FYNNEI. V lost 8 bases and J 0 bases, leaving 13 bases between the germline ends. This CDR3 region has 15 residues. The CDR3 sequence: CASQSTGATNEKLFF. The DNA for the CDR3 is TGTGCCAGCCAATCGACAGGAGCAACTAATGAAAAACTGTTTTTT.

The V and J genes are TRBV24-1 and TRBJ2-3; TRBD1 matches at 8 bases. CDR3 length: 12 amino acids. The germline V gene encodes CDR1 KGHDR and CDR2 SFDVKD. Losses at the gene ends were 7 bases for V and 8 bases for J; bases not matched to a gene: 4. CDR3 protein: CATRGTGGTQYF. The CDR3, as DNA: TGTGCCACCAGGGGGACAGGTGGTACGCAGTATTTT.

CDR3 in DNA: TGCAGTGCCAGTGCAAGAGATGAGCAGTTCTTC. Residues: CSASARDEQFF. The J gene is TRBJ2-1, the V gene TRBV20-1, with D uncertain. CDR3 length equals 11 residues. V lost 6 bases and J lost 8, with 11 bases in between. Germline values: CDR1 DFQATT, CDR2 SNEGSKA (reference sequence).

V gene TRBV5-1 combines with J gene TRBJ2-3, with D unclear. The germline V gene encodes CDR1 SGHRS and CDR2 YFSETQ. CDR3 length: 14 residues. V lost 3 bases and J 0 bases, leaving 8 bases between the germline ends. CDR3 in DNA: TGCGCCAGCAGCTCAGGATCCAGCACAGATACGCAGTATTTT. This translates into CASSSGSSTDTQYF.

The CDR3 sequence is CASSERTSGTDTQYF. In DNA, the CDR3 is TGCGCCAGCAGTGAACGGACTAGCGGCACAGATACGCAGTATTTT. The chain employs TRBV10-1 and TRBJ2-3; 9 bases match TRBD2. This CDR3 contains 15 residues. Germline values: CDR1 WNHNN, CDR2 SYGVQD (reference sequence). Germline trimming cut 3 bases from V and 1 base from J; bases unmatched to any gene: 2.

This chain uses TRBV15 with TRBJ1-4; 7 bases align to TRBD1. Trimming removed 0 bases from V and 5 bases from J; junction bases left unmatched: 3. The CDR3 spans 15 residues. Germline lookup yields CDR1 LNHNV and CDR2 YYDKDF (reference sequence). The CDR3 loop reads CATSRDTTGNEKLFF. The CDR3 DNA sequence: TGTGCCACCAGCAGAGATACGACAGGGAATGAAAAACTGTTTTTT.

The V call is TRBV28, the J call TRBJ2-5; D is uncertain. This CDR3 has 12 residues. V lost 2 bases and J lost 5, with 6 bases in between. Germline V gene lookup returns CDR1 MDHEN and CDR2 SYDVKM. The CDR3 loop reads CASSLVSETQYF. Here the CDR3 DNA reads TGTGCCAGCAGTTTAGTTTCGGAGACCCAGTACTTC.

The V gene is TRBV24-1, the J gene TRBJ2-7; D is possibly TRBD1 (6 bases). Germline CDR1 and CDR2: KGHDR and SFDVKD. The length of the CDR3 is 13 residues. Trimming pared 5 bases from V and 4 bases from J, leaving 11 bases between. In nucleotides, the CDR3 is TGTGCCACCAGTGTCGGCAGGGGTTACGAGCAGTACTTC. Protein sequence: CATSVGRGYEQYF.

This sequence joins TRBV6-4 and TRBJ1-6, with D possibly TRBD1 on 6 matching bases. CDR3 length: 14 amino acids. The V gene's germline CDR1 is MRHNA and CDR2 SNTAGT. Between the trimmed V and J ends, which lost 2 bases and 9 bases, there was a span of 11 bases. CDR3 residues: CASSDGQLSSPLHF. CDR3 bases: TGTGCCAGCAGTGACGGACAGCTTAGTTCACCCCTCCACTTT.

This sequence joins TRBV9 and TRBJ2-1; 8 nucleotides match TRBD1. V shed 2 bases and J 2 bases; nucleotides not matched to a gene: 6. The CDR3 contains 16 residues. The germline CDR1 and CDR2 sequences are SGDLS and YYNGEE. CDR3 nucleotide sequence: TGTGCCAGCAGCGTTAGGACAGGGCCGGCCTACAATGAGCAGTTCTTC. It is translated as CASSVRTGPAYNEQFF.

This clone occurred once. The CDR3 reads CASSEGGTNYGYTF. CDR3 bases: TGCGCCAGCAGCGAGGGAGGGACCAACTATGGCTACACCTTC. This rearrangement joins TRBV5-1 to TRBJ1-2, with a weak D call TRBD1 (5 bases). There are 14 residues in the CDR3. Germline CDR1 is SGHRS and CDR2 is YFSETQ. The V end lost 4 bases, the J end lost 2 bases, and 12 bases lay between the germline ends.

CDR3 nucleotide sequence: TGTGCCAGCTCACCAGGTTCAGGGGCGGACGAGCAGTACTTC. Translated, it gives CASSPGSGADEQYF. The chain joins TRBV18 to TRBJ2-7, with a weak D call TRBD1 (6 bases). V was shortened by 2 bases and J by 5 bases, with 13 bases between the two germline ends. Germline V gene sequence: CDR1 KGHSH, CDR2 LQKENI. The CDR3 has 14 residues.

The CDR3 loop reads CASSPGGYYTEAFF. The CDR3 DNA is TGTGCCAGCAGCCCCGGAGGATACTACACTGAAGCTTTCTTT. The chain joins TRBV21-1 to TRBJ1-1. TRBV21-1 is a known pseudogene. The CDR3 is made up of 14 amino acids.

This clone was seen a single time. The chain has TRBV4-1 and TRBJ2-7; D possibly corresponds to TRBD1 (7 bases). The V gene's germline CDR1 is MGHRA and CDR2 YSYEKL. This CDR3 comprises 17 residues. V lost 4 bases, J lost 3 bases, and 22 bases lay in between. CDR3 amino acids: CASSLNSAGGGGYEQYF. The CDR3 bases are TGCGCCAGCAGCCTAAATAGCGCTGGAGGGGGCGGCTACGAGCAGTACTTC.

The chain joins TRBV28 to TRBJ1-1; possible D gene TRBD1, 5 bases. The germline gives CDR1 MDHEN, CDR2 SYDVKM. There are 12 residues in the CDR3. V was clipped by 3 bases and J by 8 bases, with 10 bases between them. The CDR3 sequence: CASSLKGREAFF. DNA for the CDR3: TGTGCCAGCAGTTTGAAGGGGCGCGAAGCTTTCTTT.

V usage is TRBV5-1 and J usage is TRBJ2-7; tentative D call: TRBD1 (6 bases). This CDR3 contains 14 residues. Trimming took 4 bases from V and 4 from J, leaving 15 bases between them. Germline lookup yields CDR1 SGHRS and CDR2 YFSETQ. CDR3 nucleotide sequence: TGCGCCAGCAGCGAACTAACGGGACAATACGAGCAGTACTTC. As protein: CASSELTGQYEQYF. The full variable domain, completed using reference TRBV5-1 and TRBJ2-7, is KAGVTQTPRYLIKTRGQQVTLSCSPISGHRSVSWYQQTPGQGLQFLFEYFSETQRNKGNFPGRFSGRQFSNSRSEMNVSTLELGDSALYLCASSELTGQYEQYFGPGTRLTVT.

The chain joins TRBV7-2 to TRBJ2-5, with 8 bases that match TRBD2. V lost 5 bases and J lost 1; bases outside the gene matches: 3. The CDR3 spans 14 residues. CDR1 and CDR2 (germline): SGHTA, FQGNSA. CDR3 DNA: TGTGCCAGCAGCCCCAGCGGGGGCCAAGAGACCCAGTACTTC. Translation: CASSPSGGQETQYF.

The gene calls are TRBV30 and TRBJ2-7; TRBD1 matches at 11 bases. Germline CDR1 reads GTSNPN; CDR2 reads SVGIG (reference sequence). This CDR3 spans 15 amino acids. V lost 5 bases, J lost 1 base, and 7 bases stayed unmatched. The chain's CDR3 is CAWAWDRGVSYEQYF. CDR3 DNA sequence: TGTGCCTGGGCATGGGACAGGGGGGTATCCTACGAGCAGTACTTC.

The chain couples TRBV7-3 to TRBJ1-1; D is uncertain. CDR3 length: 13 residues. The ends were cut back, 5 bases at V and 0 bases at J, with 7 bases in the middle. Germline V gene data show CDR1 as SGHTA and CDR2 as FQGTGA. The CDR3 is CASSQNMNTEAFF. As DNA, the CDR3 is TGTGCCAGCAGCCAGAACATGAACACTGAAGCTTTCTTT.

This chain joins TRBV5-1 and TRBJ2-3, with 7 bases identical to TRBD1. This CDR3 is built from 14 residues. Trimming cost V 5 bases and J 1 base; bases outside gene matches: 4. The germline V gene has CDR1 SGHRS and CDR2 YFSETQ. The DNA of the CDR3 is TGCGCCAGCAGTTACAGGGGTCGCACAGATACGCAGTATTTT. As protein: CASSYRGRTDTQYF.

V is TRBV6-2 or TRBV6-3 and J is TRBJ2-7, with D perhaps TRBD1 (6 bases). The germline gives CDR1 MNHEY, CDR2 SVGEGT. With 0 bases removed from V and 4 bases from J, the gap between germline ends came to 16 bases. The CDR3 extends over 16 amino acids. CDR3 DNA sequence: TGTGCCAGCAGTTACTCGAGTAGGGGGAGTAAATACGAGCAGTACTTC. Its translation is CASSYSSRGSKYEQYF.

The chain uses TRBV11-2 and TRBJ2-3; 9 positions match TRBD2. Losses at the gene ends were 4 bases for V and 0 bases for J; bases not matched to a gene: 14. This CDR3 spans 19 amino acids. CDR1 SGHAT and CDR2 FQNNGV come from the germline V gene. DNA for the CDR3: TGTGCCAGCAGCTCCGGGCGGGAGGGCCGGGGATCTAGCACAGATACGCAGTATTTT. It specifies CASSSGREGRGSSTDTQYF.

The table lists this clone with a count of one. V gene TRBV7-8 combines with J gene TRBJ2-2, with D perhaps TRBD2 (6 bases). Between the trimmed V and J ends, which lost 3 bases and 3 bases, there was a span of 11 bases. This CDR3 region has 15 residues. The germline V gene encodes CDR1 SGHVS and CDR2 FQNEAQ. In DNA, the CDR3 is TGTGCCAGCAGCTTGGACTATCTCGACACCGGGGAGCTGTTTTTT. Translation: CASSLDYLDTGELFF.

CDR3 sequence: CASSSGTTYNEQFF. The CDR3 DNA is TGTGCCAGCAGCAGCGGGACGACCTACAATGAGCAGTTCTTC. The chain couples TRBV7-2 to TRBJ2-1; 7 positions agree with TRBD2. This CDR3 spans 14 amino acids. The germline CDR1 and CDR2 sequences are SGHTA and FQGNSA. With 5 bases clipped from V and 2 bases from J, the junction kept 3 bases outside the gene matches.